The 15 T cell receptor beta chains presented below share a single source sample, sequenced in a study of read filtering for tumor transcriptome and immune sequencing. Molecular barcoded adaptors covering alpha/delta and beta/gamma chains were used on about 0.4 ug RNA. TCRdb reanalysed the reads using MiXCR and keeps one entry per CDR3 protein. Here the sample spans about 130,000 distinct CDR3 sequences, 10% to 15% being singletons. Sequenced input: a population of CD138-negative cells sorted from bone marrow. The receptors come from a donor at least 40 years old with multiple myeloma.

The chain couples TRBV7-9 to TRBJ1-6; a possible D gene is TRBD1 (6 bases). CDR1 is SEHNR and CDR2 is FQNEAQ in the germline V gene (reference sequence). Trimming pared 5 bases from V and 9 bases from J, leaving 23 bases between. The CDR3 is 17 residues long. This chain's CDR3 is CASSLPAGAEAGSPLHF. CDR3 DNA: TGTGCCAGCAGCCTTCCGGCGGGGGCGGAGGCAGGTTCACCCCTCCACTTT.

This clonotype was observed many times. The chain has TRBV6-6 and TRBJ2-2; D is unclear. V was cut by 8 bases and J by 6 bases, with 7 bases left in between. Germline assignment: CDR1 MNHNY and CDR2 SVGAGI (reference sequence). The CDR3 has 11 residues. The CDR3 DNA is TGTGCCAGCCCAGGTTCCGGGGAGCTGTTTTTT. Amino acid sequence: CASPGSGELFF.

This clonotype was seen repeatedly, ten times or more. The chain has TRBV2 and TRBJ2-1; TRBD1 matches at 7 bases. The length of the CDR3 is 16 residues. Germline CDR1 is SNHLY and CDR2 is FYNNEI. J lost 14 bases, V lost 5 bases, and 21 bases had no gene match. CDR3: CASSRLTGIPPGEEFF. DNA for the CDR3: TGTGCCAGCAGTAGATTGACAGGGATCCCTCCTGGGGAAGAGTTCTTC. The full variable domain, in which reference TRBV2 and TRBJ2-1 provide the parts outside the CDR3, is EPEVTQTPSHQVTQMGQEVILRCVPISNHLYFYWYRQILGQKVEFLVSFYNNEISEKSEIFDDQFSVERPDGSNFTLKIRSTKLEDSAMYFCASSRLTGIPPGEEFFGPGTRLTVL.

Ten or more counts support this clonotype. The chain links TRBV11-2 to TRBJ2-5, with 9 bases matching TRBD2. The CDR3 has 16 residues. The V gene end was trimmed by 1 base and the J gene end by 5 bases; junction bases not matched to a gene: 8. The germline V gene encodes CDR1 SGHAT and CDR2 FQNNGV. The CDR3 is CASSLVLAGSGETQYF. In DNA form, the CDR3 reads TGTGCCAGCAGCTTAGTGCTAGCGGGGTCGGGTGAGACCCAGTACTTC.

A remark on this clonotype: A read error is possible here, since a much larger clone lies one base away. This chain joins TRBV29-1 and TRBJ1-5; D remains unclear. Germline V gene lookup returns CDR1 SQVTM and CDR2 ANQGSEA. CDR3 length equals 13 residues. The CDR3, as DNA: TGCAGCGTTCGGGTCGACTCCTATCAGCCCCATCATTTT. The encoded protein is CSVRVDSYQPHHF. The variable domain in full, completed from reference TRBV29-1 and TRBJ1-5, reads SAVISQKPSRDICQRGTSLTIQCQVDSQVTMMFWYRQQPGQSLTLIATANQGSEATYESGFVIDKFPISRPNLTFSTLTVSNMSPEDSSIYLCSVRVDSYQPHHFGDGTRLSIL.

This clonotype was counted many times. Here the CDR3 DNA reads TGCAGCGTTGAAGATCCCGGACAGGGGGTTCGTGGCTACACCTTC. Amino acids: CSVEDPGQGVRGYTF. The chain couples TRBV29-1 to TRBJ1-2; 10 nucleotides line up with TRBD1. The CDR3 sequence is 15 residues long. Trimming at V came to 0 bases and at J to 7 bases, leaving 8 bases not matched to a gene. CDR1 and CDR2 from the germline V gene are SQVTM and ANQGSEA.

This clonotype came up a few times. This rearrangement joins TRBV7-8 to TRBJ2-5; TRBD2 might be the D (6 bases). The CDR3 is 16 amino acids. V shed 5 bases and J shed 1 base, with 17 bases lying between them. CDR1 is SGHVS, CDR2 FQNEAQ, per germline. The DNA for the CDR3 is TGTGCCAGCAGCCCAAGGCGGGGAGTAACCCAAGAGACCCAGTACTTC. Residues: CASSPRRGVTQETQYF. Combining the CDR3 with reference TRBV7-8 and TRBJ2-5 gives the whole variable domain GAGVSQSPRYKVAKRGQDVALRCDPISGHVSLFWYQQALGQGPEFLTYFQNEAQLDKSGLPSDRFFAERPEGSVSTLKIQRTQQEDSAVYLCASSPRRGVTQETQYFGPGTRLLVL.

About this clonotype: A read error may explain this, as a much larger clone is one base away. V gene TRBV3-1 combines with J gene TRBJ1-1; weak D call: TRBD1 (5 bases). The germline gives CDR1 LGHDT, CDR2 YNNKEL (reference sequence). This CDR3 is 16 amino acids long. V lost 4 bases and J lost 3, with 18 bases in between. DNA for the CDR3: TGTGCCAGCAGCCGAGATTTAACAGGAAGTCACACTGAAGCTTTCTTT. This sequence encodes CASSRDLTGSHTEAFF.

As regards this clonotype: A read error may be the cause here, since a much bigger clone is one base away. J is TRBJ2-5 and V is TRBV27, with D maybe TRBD2 (6 bases). This CDR3 is built from 14 residues. Per germline, CDR1 MNHEY and CDR2 SMNVEV (reference sequence). Trimming stripped 3 bases from V and 7 bases from J, with 15 bases between. The CDR3 DNA reads as TGTGCCAGCAGTTTGGAGCGGGCTATGGCGACCCAGTACTTC. Encoded protein: CASSLERAMATQYF.

This clonotype has at least ten counts. The rearrangement joins TRBV4-2 to TRBJ2-7, with 7 bases fitting TRBD1. There are 13 residues in the CDR3. J gave up 7 bases and V 6 bases, and 9 bases lay outside the gene matches. The germline V gene has CDR1 LGHNA and CDR2 YNFKEQ. The DNA for the CDR3 is TGTGCCAGCAGTAGACAGGGTTCAGGGGAGCAGTACTTC. This codes for CASSRQGSGEQYF.

Remarks on this clonotype: A read error may be the cause here, since a much bigger clone is one base away. The V call is TRBV12-3 or TRBV12-4, the J call TRBJ2-3, with TRBD2 matching over 9 bases. V lost 7 bases to trimming and J lost 10 bases; unmatched junction nucleotides: 15. The CDR3 loop spans 15 amino acids. The CDR3 sequence is CASTTTSGRGDAQYF. CDR3 coding DNA: TGTGCCAGCACAACGACTAGCGGTAGAGGGGATGCGCAGTATTTT.

This clonotype was found a few times. The junction does not match germline at one end; this may be a read error. The V gene is TRBV3-1, the J gene TRBJ2-1, with no clear D. The CDR3 totals 18 residues. Germline CDR1 LGHDT, CDR2 YNNKEL (reference sequence). In DNA, the CDR3 is TGTGCCAGCAGCCAAGTCCCCCCGCTGGAGAGCTCCCACAATGAGCAGTTCTTC. Amino acids: CASSQVPPLESSHNEQFF.

In its sample, this clonotype was seen many times. This chain uses TRBV29-1 with TRBJ2-1, with D perhaps matching TRBD1 (6 bases). Trimming left V 4 bases short and J 4 bases short, with 14 bases between. Germline loops: CDR1 SQVTM, CDR2 ANQGSEA. The CDR3 is 14 residues long. In DNA, the CDR3 is TGCAGCGTTGCCCGCAGGGGTTCGTACAATGAGCAGTTCTTC. This codes for CSVARRGSYNEQFF.

This clonotype has ten or more counts. This chain uses TRBV29-1 with TRBJ2-1; 7 bases align to TRBD1. This CDR3 has 14 amino acids. V lost 4 bases, J lost 4 bases, and 7 bases stayed unmatched. Germline lookup yields CDR1 SQVTM and CDR2 ANQGSEA. The CDR3 sequence is CSVGLETGYNEQFF. In nucleotides, the CDR3 is TGCAGCGTTGGATTGGAGACAGGGTACAATGAGCAGTTCTTC.

As to this clonotype: A clone one base away is much larger, so this may be a read error. The chain carries TRBV6-1 and TRBJ1-5; a possible D gene is TRBD1 (6 bases). Looked up from germline, CDR1 is MNHNS and CDR2 is SASEGT. V was pared by 11 bases and J by 5 bases, with 19 bases between. The CDR3 extends over 14 amino acids. CDR3 protein: CAPGAQVRDQPQHF. CDR3 nucleotides: TGTGCCCCAGGGGCCCAGGTACGCGATCAGCCCCAGCATTTT.